Listed here are 2 T cell receptor beta chains from one sample, sequenced in a study of cytomegalovirus exposure and HLA in healthy donors. PCR amplification relied on 60 Vbeta primers (plus 13 Jbeta primers). Using immunoSEQ multiplex PCR, the repertoire was profiled, and TCRdb retains in-frame clones only, with some absent. The table lists about 120,000 clones, roughly 82% of them singletons. Sequencing input: PBMCs. Receptors were obtained from a middle-aged man in good health and CMV-seropositive.

This clone was recorded once. The CDR3 loop is CASSLGLASGGGTDTQYF. In DNA, the CDR3 is TGTGCCAGCAGCTTAGGCCTCGCTAGCGGGGGGGGCACAGATACGCAGTATTTT. The chain joins TRBV7-9 to TRBJ2-3; 12 bases align to TRBD2. The CDR3 has 18 amino acids. V shed 1 base, J shed 1 base, and the junction held 6 bases outside the gene matches. Looked up from germline, CDR1 is SEHNR and CDR2 is FQNEAQ (reference sequence).

The rearrangement uses TRBV9 and TRBJ2-5; 9 nucleotides match TRBD2. The V and J ends lost 4 bases and 2 bases, in that order; junction bases with no gene match: 9. The V gene's germline CDR1 is SGDLS and CDR2 YYNGEE. There are 16 residues in the CDR3. The DNA for the CDR3 is TGTGCCAGCAGCTCCTCTGCGACTAGCGGTCAAGAGACCCAGTACTTC. It encodes CASSSSATSGQETQYF.